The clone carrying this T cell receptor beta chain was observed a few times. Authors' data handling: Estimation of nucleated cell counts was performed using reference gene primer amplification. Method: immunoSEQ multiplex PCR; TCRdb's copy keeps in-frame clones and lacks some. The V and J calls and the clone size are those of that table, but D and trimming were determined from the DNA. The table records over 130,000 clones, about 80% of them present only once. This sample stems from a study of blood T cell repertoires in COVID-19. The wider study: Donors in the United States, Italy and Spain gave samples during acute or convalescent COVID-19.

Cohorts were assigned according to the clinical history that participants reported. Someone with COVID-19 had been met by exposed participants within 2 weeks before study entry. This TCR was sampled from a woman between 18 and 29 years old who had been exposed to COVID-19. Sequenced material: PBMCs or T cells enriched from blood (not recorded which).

The CDR3 protein is CASSRGLAGGRGGELFF. CDR3 coding DNA: TGTGCCAGCTCACGAGGACTAGCGGGAGGGCGCGGCGGGGAGCTGTTTTTT. V is TRBV18 and J is TRBJ2-2; 15 nucleotides line up with TRBD2. The V and J ends lost 4 bases and 7 bases, in that order; junction bases with no gene match: 7. The germline V gene encodes CDR1 KGHSH and CDR2 LQKENI. This CDR3 comprises 17 residues.